This TCR beta chain was recovered during a study of cytomegalovirus exposure and HLA in healthy donors. It was with 60 Vbeta and 13 Jbeta primers that the PCR ran. TCRdb keeps only in-frame clones here, not all; method: immunoSEQ multiplex PCR. This sample has some 190,000 clones, with about 87% found just once. Looked up from germline, CDR1 is SGHVS and CDR2 is FQNEAQ. Unmatched junction bases numbered 16, after V lost 6 bases and J lost 0 bases. CDR3 size: 18 residues. General study points: Apparent HLA restriction characterized most CMV-associated TCR beta chains in a later analysis.

As to this clone: The target antigen is unknown.

This receptor was identified in a woman between 18 and 30 years old in good health and CMV-seronegative. What was sequenced was PBMCs. The chain couples TRBV7-8 to TRBJ1-1; TRBD1 agrees at 7 bases. The CDR3 sequence: CASSTGRGRLALNTEAFF. DNA of the CDR3: TGTGCCAGCAGTACCGGGAGGGGGCGACTGGCCTTGAACACTGAAGCTTTCTTT.